The rows below give T cell receptor beta chains drawn from one sample of a study of blood T cell repertoires in COVID-19. TCRdb's copy holds only in-frame clones and misses some; the assay was immunoSEQ multiplex PCR. The repertoire includes 180,000 or so clones, approximately 80% of them detected once, and around 15% sits in the top ten. The sample comprised PBMCs or T cells enriched from blood (not recorded which). The receptors were sampled from a man aged 50 or older who had recovered from COVID-19. The CDR3 runs from the conserved cysteine through the conserved F or W. D genes are given only for firm matches.

CDR3 protein,D gene,V gene,J gene
CSGGTGSMTGELFF,TRBD1,TRBV29-1,TRBJ2-2
CASSHGTGWTGELFF,TRBD1,TRBV5-1,TRBJ2-2
CASSLRQGAGNEQFF,TRBD1,TRBV5-1,TRBJ2-1
CASSLASGGTDTQYF,TRBD2,TRBV7-2,TRBJ2-3
CASSRTGTGMKTGLF,TRBD1,TRBV2,TRBJ1-4
CASSLGTGVISYEQYF,TRBD1,TRBV5-1,TRBJ2-7
CASSIPRERHGYTF,-,TRBV5-1,TRBJ1-2
CASSPPSRSVFKTQYF,-,TRBV5-6,TRBJ2-5
CATTETGGGTGMQYF,-,TRBV24-1,TRBJ2-3
CASSPGGDLSHEQYF,TRBD2,TRBV18,TRBJ2-7
CASSSSGQISTDTQYF,-,TRBV7-9,TRBJ2-3
CATSDPTGQTGELFF,-,TRBV24-1,TRBJ2-2
CASGLGNTIYF,-,TRBV12-3/TRBV12-4,TRBJ1-3
CASSDPDRGTDTQYF,TRBD1,TRBV6-1,TRBJ2-3
CASSIDSNQPQHF,-,TRBV18,TRBJ1-5
CASSLDGMSNQPQHF,-,TRBV28,TRBJ1-5
CASSLGGASRGQETQYF,TRBD1,TRBV5-1,TRBJ2-5
CASRARGEAFF,-,TRBV27,TRBJ1-1
CASSVAGGSGSYNSPLHF,TRBD1,TRBV9,TRBJ1-6
CASSLLLAGSGELFF,TRBD2,TRBV5-8,TRBJ2-2
CSVAYRANLGNTIYF,-,TRBV29-1,TRBJ1-3
CASSLGTASYGYTF,-,TRBV5-5,TRBJ1-2
CASGQTMNTGELFF,-,TRBV2,TRBJ2-2
CASSGEGDGSPLHF,-,TRBV2,TRBJ1-6
CAWSVLGVSGYTF,-,TRBV30,TRBJ1-2
CATSVGPGELFF,-,TRBV24-1,TRBJ2-2
CASSLGQGAGQPQHF,TRBD1,TRBV7-9,TRBJ1-5
CASSPRDNSPLHF,-,TRBV7-9,TRBJ1-6
CASSQVVSRPGGGYTF,-,TRBV3-1/TRBV3-2,TRBJ1-2
CASSLTGGKNIQYF,TRBD2,TRBV7-2,TRBJ2-4
CASSDPGQLNTEAFF,TRBD1,TRBV5-1,TRBJ1-1
CASMPGQGTYGYTF,TRBD1,TRBV6-5,TRBJ1-2
CSAGRRYTF,-,TRBV20-1,TRBJ1-2
CASTPHVTGFNSPLHF,TRBD1,TRBV7-4,TRBJ1-6
CASSEYQGFSGNTIYF,-,TRBV10-1,TRBJ1-3
CASRGGQETYEQYF,TRBD1,TRBV28,TRBJ2-7
CAWSARINQPQHF,-,TRBV30,TRBJ1-5
CASSIRPLGTEAFF,-,TRBV18,TRBJ1-1
CASSFDRGRNQPQHF,TRBD1,TRBV11-2,TRBJ1-5
CASSFKVGGATGYTF,-,TRBV6-5,TRBJ1-2
CARPTGNGYTF,TRBD1,TRBV27,TRBJ1-2
CASSALGFGPQHF,-,TRBV2,TRBJ1-5
CSVDLRGGRWGRNEQFF,-,TRBV29-1,TRBJ2-1
CASSRPGAERDTQYF,-,TRBV3-1/TRBV3-2,TRBJ2-3
CASSSDGGREKLFF,-,TRBV7-8,TRBJ1-4
CASSLDRVEQYF,TRBD1,TRBV6-5,TRBJ2-7
CASSQEAQGNSPLHF,-,TRBV4-2,TRBJ1-6
CAWKEPGSQETQYF,-,TRBV30,TRBJ2-5
CAWSVSISGNTIYF,-,TRBV30,TRBJ1-3
CASSPRQGGNTIYF,TRBD1,TRBV13,TRBJ1-3
CASSQTGTSGFASTDTQYF,TRBD2,TRBV4-1,TRBJ2-3
CASSLGQASNQPQHF,-,TRBV9,TRBJ1-5
CAWVDRDRGDYNEQFF,TRBD1,TRBV30,TRBJ2-1
CASSQDRTGADTGELFF,TRBD1,TRBV3-1/TRBV3-2,TRBJ2-2
CASGRTAGGSGANVLTF,TRBD2,TRBV5-1,TRBJ2-6